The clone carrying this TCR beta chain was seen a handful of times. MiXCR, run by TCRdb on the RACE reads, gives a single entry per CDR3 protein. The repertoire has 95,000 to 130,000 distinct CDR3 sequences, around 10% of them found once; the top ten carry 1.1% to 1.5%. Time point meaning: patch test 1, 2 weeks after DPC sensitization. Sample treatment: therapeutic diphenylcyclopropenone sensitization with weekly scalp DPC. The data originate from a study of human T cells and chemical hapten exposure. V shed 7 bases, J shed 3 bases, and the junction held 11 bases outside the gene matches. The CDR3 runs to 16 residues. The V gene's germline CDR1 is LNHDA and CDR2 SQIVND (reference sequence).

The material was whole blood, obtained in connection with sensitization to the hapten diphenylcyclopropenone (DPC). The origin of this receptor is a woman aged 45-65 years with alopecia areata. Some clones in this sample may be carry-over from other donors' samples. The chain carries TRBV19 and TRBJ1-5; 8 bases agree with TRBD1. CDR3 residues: CASTLKQGVNNQPQHF. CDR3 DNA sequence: TGTGCCAGTACCCTTAAACAGGGGGTGAACAATCAGCCCCAGCATTTT. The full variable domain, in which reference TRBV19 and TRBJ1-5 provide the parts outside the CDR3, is DGGITQSPKYLFRKEGQNVTLSCEQNLNHDAMYWYRQDPGQGLRLIYYSQIVNDFQKGDIAEGYSVSREKKESFPLTVTSAQKNPTAFYLCASTLKQGVNNQPQHFGDGTRLSIL.